This TCR beta chain was captured by sequencing in a study of blood T cell repertoires in COVID-19. Study-level information: Spain, Italy and the United States supplied samples that represented acute and convalescent COVID-19. Nucleic acid was either cDNA or gDNA, and it came from T cells, B-cell-depleted T cells, or PBMCs.

Per the study methods: Counts of nucleated cells, estimated from reference gene primer amplification, were obtained. Clones were sequenced by immunoSEQ multiplex PCR, and TCRdb holds only the in-frame ones, with some missing. V, J and clone size derive from that table, while D and trimming were established from the DNA sequence. This table holds roughly 92,000 clones, around nine tenths found once. V was cut by 5 bases and J by 4 bases, with 15 bases left in between. Germline V gene data show CDR1 as SEHNR and CDR2 as FQNEAQ (reference sequence). The CDR3 has 15 amino acids. The sequencing sample was made of peripheral blood. The TCR originated in a man over 45 with acute or convalescent COVID-19. The J gene is TRBJ2-1, the V gene TRBV7-9; D possibly corresponds to TRBD2 (5 bases). CDR3 DNA sequence: TGTGCCAGCAGCCTTAGCGTCCTGGGGTACAATGAGCAGTTCTTC. It is translated as CASSLSVLGYNEQFF.